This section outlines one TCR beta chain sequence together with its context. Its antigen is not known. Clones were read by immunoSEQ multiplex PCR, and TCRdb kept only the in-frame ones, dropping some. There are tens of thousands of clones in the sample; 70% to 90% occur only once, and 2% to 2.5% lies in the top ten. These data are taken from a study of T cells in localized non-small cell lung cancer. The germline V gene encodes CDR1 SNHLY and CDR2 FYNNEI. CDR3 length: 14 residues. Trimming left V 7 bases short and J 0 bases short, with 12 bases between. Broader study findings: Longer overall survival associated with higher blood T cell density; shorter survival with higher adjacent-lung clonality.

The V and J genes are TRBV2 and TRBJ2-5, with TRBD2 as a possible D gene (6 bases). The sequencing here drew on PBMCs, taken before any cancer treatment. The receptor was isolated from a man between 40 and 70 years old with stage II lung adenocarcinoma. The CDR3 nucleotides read TGTGCCAGCACCGCAGGGAGGTACCAAGAGACCCAGTACTTC. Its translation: CASTAGRYQETQYF. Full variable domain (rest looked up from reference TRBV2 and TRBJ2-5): EPEVTQTPSHQVTQMGQEVILRCVPISNHLYFYWYRQILGQKVEFLVSFYNNEISEKSEIFDDQFSVERPDGSNFTLKIRSTKLEDSAMYFCASTAGRYQETQYFGPGTRLLVL.